Listed below are T cell receptor beta chains from one sample, sequenced in a study of shared clonotypes between healthy human individuals. Repertoires were generated with immunoSEQ multiplex PCR, while TCRdb's copy carries only in-frame clones and drops some. There are 660,000 or so clones in the sample; about 96% occur only once, and 0.11% lies in the top ten. The material sequenced was naive CD8+ T cells sorted from blood. These receptors were taken from a woman between 25 and 40 years old in good health. Each CDR3 is given with its conserved first and last residue. D genes are given only for firm matches. Clone size, where shown, is once, few, many, or a class for clones that have expanded.

J gene	clone size	V gene	D gene	CDR3 DNA	CDR3 protein
TRBJ2-3	.	TRBV9	.	TGTGCCAGCAGCGTAGAAACTTTCACAGATACGCAGTATTTT	CASSVETFTDTQYF
TRBJ2-2	.	TRBV9	TRBD1	TGTGCCAGCAGCTTATACAGGGGGCCGACCGGGGAGCTGTTTTTT	CASSLYRGPTGELFF
TRBJ1-1	.	TRBV28	.	TGTGCCAGCAGTGACACAGGGGAAGCTTTCTTT	CASSDTGEAFF
TRBJ2-5	.	TRBV19	.	TGTGCCAGTAGTCAGGGAAGGGCGGCCCAAGAGACCCAGTACTTC	CASSQGRAAQETQYF
TRBJ2-1	.	TRBV28	TRBD2	TGTGCCAGCAGTTTGGGGGAGGGCCCCTACAATGAGCAGTTCTTC	CASSLGEGPYNEQFF
TRBJ2-2	once	TRBV7-7	.	TGTGCCAGCAGCTTAGAGGGGCTCCGGAACACCGGGGAGCTGTTTTTT	CASSLEGLRNTGELFF
TRBJ2-1	.	TRBV29-1	.	TGCAGCGTTGAAAGGCTCACAGGGAGCTCCTACAATGAGCAGTTCTTC	CSVERLTGSSYNEQFF
TRBJ2-7	.	TRBV28	TRBD1	TGTGCCAGCAGTGGCTCCCCCCCGACAGGGACCTACGAGCAGTACTTC	CASSGSPPTGTYEQYF
TRBJ2-3	.	TRBV6-6	.	TGTGCCAGCAGTTACTCGAGGCAGGGAGTACTAGATACGCAGTATTTT	CASSYSRQGVLDTQYF
TRBJ2-1	.	TRBV27	TRBD2	TGTGCCAGCAGCACCGGGACTAGCGGGTTAAGCTCCTACAATGAGCAGTTCTTC	CASSTGTSGLSSYNEQFF
TRBJ2-7	.	TRBV28	.	TGTGCCAGCAGTTTATCTCGACTAGGCGAGCAGTACTTC	CASSLSRLGEQYF
TRBJ1-6	.	TRBV25-1	.	TGTGCCAGCAGTCAGAGTGCCTATAATTCACCCCTCCACTTT	CASSQSAYNSPLHF
TRBJ2-2	once	TRBV2	TRBD2	TGTGCCAGCAGTGCTAAACTAGCGGGAGCCTACGGGGAGCTGTTTTTT	CASSAKLAGAYGELFF
TRBJ1-1	.	TRBV6-6	.	TGTGCCAGCGGAGGACAAGGATATCGGGAAAACACTGAAGCTTTCTTT	CASGGQGYRENTEAFF
TRBJ1-1	.	TRBV7-9	.	TGTGCCAGCAGCCCCACCCGGGGAGGGGGGTCGGCGAGTGGGCCTGAAGCTTTCTTT	CASSPTRGGGSASGPEAFF